This TCR beta chain emerged from a study of shared clonotypes between healthy human individuals. Generated by immunoSEQ multiplex PCR, the TCRdb table keeps only in-frame clones and is missing some. The repertoire includes 550,000 to 700,000 clones, around 73% of them detected once, and around 2% sits in the top ten. The source material was memory CD4+ T cells sorted from blood. This sample's subset: CD45RA-negative fraction. This sequence was found in a woman in her 30s in good health.

The CDR3, as DNA: TGTGCCAGCAGCTTAGCGCGGTCGGGCGGGAGGGGGCTGGAACTTACGCAGTATTTT. It translates to CASSLARSGGRGLELTQYF. V gene TRBV7-6 combines with J gene TRBJ2-3; 9 nucleotides match TRBD2. The CDR3 has 19 amino acids. Losses at the gene ends were 0 bases for V and 8 bases for J; bases not matched to a gene: 18. The V gene's germline CDR1 is SGHVS and CDR2 FNYEAQ. Filled out from reference TRBV7-6 and TRBJ2-3, the complete variable domain reads GAGVSQSPRYKVTKRGQDVALRCDPISGHVSLYWYRQALGQGPEFLTYFNYEAQQDKSGLPNDRFSAERPEGSISTLTIQRTEQRDSAMYRCASSLARSGGRGLELTQYFGPGTRLTVL.